The 8 T cell receptor beta chains given below trace back to one sample, sequenced in a study of cytomegalovirus exposure and HLA in healthy donors. The PCR ran on 60 Vbeta and 13 Jbeta primers. Assay: immunoSEQ multiplex PCR; the TCRdb copy retains only in-frame clones and omits some. This sample has 150,000 to 200,000 clones, with roughly 75% found just once. Sequencing was carried out using PBMCs. The receptors shown here come from a woman in her 40s in good health and CMV-seropositive.

The chain joins TRBV28 to TRBJ2-7; TRBD1 matches at 7 bases. V was pared by 6 bases and J by 2 bases, with 1 base of the junction left unmatched. The CDR3 length is 12 residues. Germline CDR1 MDHEN, CDR2 SYDVKM. The CDR3 sequence is CASRGQTYEQYF. The CDR3 region has the DNA TGTGCCAGCAGGGGACAGACCTACGAGCAGTACTTC.

This chain connects TRBV28 to TRBJ2-1, with D perhaps TRBD2 (6 bases). There are 12 residues in the CDR3. Trimming took 6 bases from V and 7 from J, leaving 10 bases between them. CDR1 is MDHEN, CDR2 SYDVKM, per germline. The DNA for the CDR3 is TGTGCCAGCAGCTGGACTAATAATGAGCAGTTCTTC. This translates into CASSWTNNEQFF.

This clone was counted only a few times. This chain joins TRBV4-3 and TRBJ2-5, with 15 bases aligning to TRBD2. The last part of the DNA fits TRBJ2-7 better; the J call may be wrong. Germline V gene sequence: CDR1 LGHNA, CDR2 YSLEER. This CDR3 spans 15 amino acids. In DNA, the CDR3 is TGCGCCAGCAGCCAAGGGACTAGCGGGAGGGCCGAGCAGTACTTC. It is translated as CASSQGTSGRAEQYF.

The chain carries TRBV7-9 and TRBJ2-7; TRBD1 aligns across 7 bases. V shed 5 bases and J 5 bases; nucleotides not matched to a gene: 12. The CDR3 is 15 residues long. Per germline, CDR1 SEHNR and CDR2 FQNEAQ (reference sequence). DNA of the CDR3: TGTGCCAGCAGCGGCTTAGTAGGGACAGACCACGAGCAGTACTTC. Amino acid sequence: CASSGLVGTDHEQYF.

This chain uses TRBV11-2 with TRBJ2-7; 7 nucleotides agree with TRBD2. Germline CDR1 reads SGHAT; CDR2 reads FQNNGV. V lost 4 bases, J lost 6 bases, and 6 bases stayed unmatched. The CDR3 loop spans 13 amino acids. CDR3 loop: CASSSTSVGEQYF. The CDR3 DNA sequence: TGTGCCAGCAGCTCTACTAGCGTCGGCGAGCAGTACTTC.

The CDR3: CASSYSWPSGSFEQFF. CDR3 sequence (DNA): TGTGCCAGCAGTTACAGTTGGCCTAGCGGGAGTTTTGAGCAGTTCTTC. The chain carries TRBV6-5 and TRBJ2-1, with 10 bases aligning to TRBD2. V was clipped by 2 bases and J by 9 bases; unmatched bases: 10. Germline V CDR1 and CDR2: MNHEY, SVGAGI. The CDR3 totals 16 residues.

The chain carries TRBV28 and TRBJ2-1; TRBD2 matches at 11 bases. There are 14 residues in the CDR3. Germline CDR1 reads MDHEN; CDR2 reads SYDVKM. V dropped 7 bases and J dropped 6; count of bases not matched to a gene: 5. CDR3 in DNA: TGTGCCAGCATGGTGACTAGCGGGGTCAATGAGCAGTTCTTC. Its protein is CASMVTSGVNEQFF.

This clone occurred once. The gene calls are TRBV5-5 and TRBJ1-2; D possibly corresponds to TRBD1 (5 bases). CDR3 length: 12 residues. The germline V gene encodes CDR1 SGHKS and CDR2 YYEKEE (reference sequence). The V gene lost 2 bases and the J gene lost 4 bases, with 6 bases spanning the gap. Here the CDR3 DNA reads TGTGCCAGCAGCTTTGACAGCTATGGCTACACCTTC. Its protein product is CASSFDSYGYTF.